These 28 T cell receptor beta chains share one sample of origin, sequenced in a study of CD8 T cells in ankylosing spondylitis. TCRdb reprocessed the 5' RACE reads via MiXCR and lists one record per CDR3 protein. The table lists approximately 340,000 distinct CDR3 sequences, roughly 15% of them singletons, with about 1% in the top ten. Source material: blood, either unsorted or a sorted T cell fraction (not recorded which). The receptor set was obtained from a male donor with ankylosing spondylitis or in good health (not recorded which).

This clonotype appeared a few times. CDR3 protein: CASGVSGPRDTEAFF. The CDR3 coding sequence is TGTGCCAGCGGGGTCTCGGGACCCCGGGACACTGAAGCTTTCTTT. V gene TRBV3-1 combines with J gene TRBJ1-1, with a tentative D call TRBD1 (5 bases). V lost 8 bases to trimming and J lost 3 bases, with 19 bases between them. Germline V gene sequence: CDR1 LGHDT, CDR2 YNNKEL (reference sequence). The length of the CDR3 is 15 residues.

This chain uses TRBV20-1 with TRBJ1-1; TRBD1 might be the D (6 bases). The CDR3 totals 11 residues. CDR1 and CDR2 from the germline V gene are DFQATT and SNEGSKA (reference sequence). Trimming shortened V by 5 bases and J by 7 bases, and 11 bases separated the two germline ends. CDR3 loop: CSALFRGEAFF. The DNA of the CDR3 is TGCAGTGCTTTGTTCAGGGGTGAAGCTTTCTTT.

This clonotype showed up just a few times. The chain uses TRBV7-2 and TRBJ2-4; 8 nucleotides agree with TRBD1. This CDR3 contains 15 residues. The V and J ends lost 3 bases and 2 bases, in that order; junction bases with no gene match: 3. CDR1 is SGHTA and CDR2 is FQGNSA in the germline V gene. The CDR3 DNA follows: TGTGCCAGCAGCTTGGACAGGGCAACCAAAAACATTCAGTACTTC. Translated: CASSLDRATKNIQYF.

This clonotype was recorded many times. The chain combines TRBV12-3 or TRBV12-4 with TRBJ2-3, with TRBD1 matching over 7 bases. The CDR3 loop spans 14 amino acids. Trimming took 3 bases from V and 3 from J; bases not matched to a gene: 3. CDR3 DNA: TGTGCCAGCAGTTTCTTACAGGGGACAGATACGCAGTATTTT. Residues: CASSFLQGTDTQYF.

This chain links TRBV11-2 with TRBJ2-2; D is uncertain. Between the trimmed V and J ends, which lost 3 bases and 4 bases, there was a span of 12 bases. Germline CDR1 is SGHAT and CDR2 is FQNNGV. This CDR3 comprises 15 residues. The DNA for the CDR3 is TGTGCCAGCAGCTTCACGTCTTCCCTCACCGGGGAGCTGTTTTTT. Its protein product is CASSFTSSLTGELFF.

The chain carries TRBV29-1 and TRBJ2-5, with D perhaps TRBD2 (6 bases). Germline V lookup: CDR1 SQVTM, CDR2 ANQGSEA. The CDR3 length is 12 residues. Trimming removed 3 bases from V and 4 bases from J, with 9 bases in between. The CDR3 nucleotides read TGCAGCGTTGAGGAGGGCCGAGAGACCCAGTACTTC. It encodes CSVEEGRETQYF.

The V gene is TRBV3-1, the J gene TRBJ2-4, with unresolved D. The germline V and J ends were trimmed by 4 bases and 1 base, with 14 bases remaining between them. The CDR3 length is 16 residues. CDR1 and CDR2 from the germline V gene are LGHDT and YNNKEL (reference sequence). The CDR3 protein is CASSPGRSIAKNIQYF. The DNA for the CDR3 is TGTGCCAGCAGCCCGGGTCGGTCGATCGCCAAAAACATTCAGTACTTC.

In this sample, this clonotype turned up a few times. The V gene is TRBV3-1, the J gene TRBJ2-6, with 7 bases lining up with TRBD2. CDR1 LGHDT and CDR2 YNNKEL come from the germline V gene (reference sequence). The CDR3 is 19 amino acids. V was clipped by 4 bases and J by 0 bases; unmatched bases: 12. This CDR3 is CASSRYLGAGDSGANVLTF. The CDR3 DNA is TGTGCCAGCAGCCGCTACCTTGGGGCGGGGGACTCTGGGGCCAACGTCCTGACTTTC. Looking up the rest from reference TRBV3-1 and TRBJ2-6 gives the full variable domain: DTAVSQTPKYLVTQMGNDKSIKCEQNLGHDTMYWYKQDSKKFLKIMFSYNNKELIINETVPNRFSPKSPDKAHLNLHINSLELGDSAVYFCASSRYLGAGDSGANVLTFGAGSRLTVL.

The chain joins TRBV5-4 to TRBJ2-1; 8 bases are shared with TRBD2. The germline CDR1 and CDR2 sequences are SGHNT and YYREEE (reference sequence). The CDR3 is 17 amino acids. Losses at the gene ends were 0 bases for V and 0 bases for J; bases not matched to a gene: 5. CDR3 sequence: CASSLGGSGISYNEQFF. The CDR3 DNA is TGTGCCAGCAGCTTGGGAGGTAGCGGGATCTCCTACAATGAGCAGTTCTTC.

This clonotype has more than one count but fewer than ten. The chain is built from TRBV19 and TRBJ1-1; 9 nucleotides line up with TRBD1. Losses at the gene ends were 4 bases for V and 6 bases for J; bases not matched to a gene: 9. CDR3 length: 15 amino acids. Germline V gene lookup returns CDR1 LNHDA and CDR2 SQIVND (reference sequence). CDR3 region: CASSSPGQGDPEAFF. CDR3 DNA sequence: TGTGCCAGTAGTAGCCCGGGACAGGGTGATCCTGAAGCTTTCTTT.

This clonotype has ten or more counts. The chain has TRBV5-1 and TRBJ2-7, with D possibly TRBD1 on 6 matching bases. CDR1 is SGHRS, CDR2 YFSETQ, per germline. V was cut by 3 bases and J by 4 bases, with 17 bases left in between. The length of the CDR3 is 15 residues. The CDR3 DNA follows: TGCGCCAGCAGCTCGGGGCCTGGACAGCTTTACGAGCAGTACTTC. Translation: CASSSGPGQLYEQYF.

This clonotype was counted a few times. The chain carries TRBV18 and TRBJ1-5; no clear D. Germline values: CDR1 KGHSH, CDR2 LQKENI. Trimming took 3 bases from V and 1 from J, leaving 7 bases between them. CDR3 length: 14 residues. CDR3 amino acids: CASSPAESNQPQHF. For the CDR3, the DNA is TGTGCCAGCTCACCGGCGGAAAGCAATCAGCCCCAGCATTTT.

The genes are TRBV7-9 and TRBJ2-5; TRBD1 agrees at 9 bases. From germline, CDR1 is SEHNR and CDR2 FQNEAQ (reference sequence). The CDR3 is 17 residues long. The V segment lost 2 bases and the J segment 2 bases; nucleotides outside the gene matches: 9. CDR3 region: CASSLYGGQGGQETQYF. CDR3 bases: TGTGCCAGCAGCTTATATGGGGGACAGGGTGGACAAGAGACCCAGTACTTC.

V and J are TRBV9 and TRBJ2-3; 12 bases are shared with TRBD2. This CDR3 comprises 14 residues. J lost 4 bases, V lost 3 bases, and 0 bases had no gene match. The germline CDR1 and CDR2 sequences are SGDLS and YYNGEE. The CDR3: CASSASGRADTQYF. The CDR3 bases are TGTGCCAGCAGCGCTAGCGGGAGGGCAGATACGCAGTATTTT.

This clonotype was counted a few times. The chain recombines TRBV5-1 with TRBJ2-1, with TRBD2 matching over 7 bases. V lost 5 bases, J lost 0 bases, and 5 bases stayed unmatched. The CDR3 sequence is 15 residues long. Germline loops: CDR1 SGHRS, CDR2 YFSETQ. The CDR3 loop reads CASSQSGASYNEQFF. CDR3 nucleotides: TGCGCCAGCAGTCAAAGCGGGGCCTCCTACAATGAGCAGTTCTTC.

The chain uses TRBV6-1 and TRBJ2-5, with D tentatively TRBD1 or TRBD2 (5 bases each). The CDR3 has 14 amino acids. Germline loops: CDR1 MNHNS, CDR2 SASEGT. V was clipped by 6 bases and J by 0 bases, with 11 bases between them. The CDR3 sequence is CASSGTQYQETQYF. The CDR3 DNA reads as TGTGCCAGCAGCGGGACCCAGTACCAAGAGACCCAGTACTTC.

This clonotype showed up just a few times. The chain employs TRBV6-1 and TRBJ2-4; the D call may be TRBD1 or TRBD2 (5 bases each). The germline CDR1 and CDR2 sequences are MNHNS and SASEGT. The CDR3 extends over 15 amino acids. With 3 bases removed from V and 8 bases from J, the gap between germline ends came to 17 bases. The CDR3 DNA follows: TGTGCCAGCAGTGAGCCCGGGACCGGGCGAGACATTCAGTACTTC. As protein: CASSEPGTGRDIQYF.

This clonotype was detected many times. The chain couples TRBV29-1 to TRBJ1-1, with D possibly TRBD1 on 5 matching bases. Between the trimmed V and J ends, which lost 1 base and 3 bases, there was a span of 6 bases. The CDR3 runs to 12 residues. Germline CDR1 reads SQVTM; CDR2 reads ANQGSEA. CDR3 in amino acids: CSVEVGHTEAFF. As DNA, the CDR3 is TGCAGCGTTGAAGTGGGGCACACTGAAGCTTTCTTT.

This clonotype has more than one count but fewer than ten. The chain links TRBV29-1 to TRBJ1-1; the D gene is possibly TRBD1 (5 bases). Germline assignment: CDR1 SQVTM and CDR2 ANQGSEA. Trimming took 6 bases from V and 4 from J, leaving 12 bases between them. The CDR3 loop spans 12 amino acids. Written as DNA, the CDR3 is TGCAGCGTGGGGGGTGGACCCACTGAAGCTTTCTTT. Residues: CSVGGGPTEAFF.

This clonotype has at least ten counts. This rearrangement joins TRBV25-1 to TRBJ2-1; D is possibly TRBD2 (5 bases). This CDR3 comprises 13 residues. Trimming left V 5 bases short and J 1 base short, with 6 bases between. Germline CDR1 is MGHDK and CDR2 is SYGVNS. The CDR3 is CASSTGSYNEQFF. CDR3 DNA sequence: TGTGCCAGCAGTACGGGGTCCTACAATGAGCAGTTCTTC.

In its sample, this clonotype was seen many times. The chain has TRBV20-1 and TRBJ1-2; 7 nucleotides line up with TRBD1. CDR1 and CDR2 (germline): DFQATT, SNEGSKA (reference sequence). The CDR3 is made up of 14 amino acids. The V segment lost 5 bases and the J segment 4 bases; nucleotides outside the gene matches: 10. For the CDR3, the DNA is TGCAGTGCTCCTTACAGGGGCGGAAGCTATGGCTACACCTTC. Amino acid sequence: CSAPYRGGSYGYTF.

This chain joins TRBV6-5 and TRBJ2-3; D may correspond to TRBD1 or TRBD2 (5 bases each). Germline CDR1 and CDR2: MNHEY and SVGAGI. The CDR3 is 14 residues long. Trimming removed 2 bases from V and 6 bases from J, with 12 bases in between. The CDR3, as DNA: TGTGCCAGCAGTTACAGGGGAAGAGGGGATACGCAGTATTTT. As protein: CASSYRGRGDTQYF.

This clonotype was recorded a few times. This chain connects TRBV27 to TRBJ1-5; maybe TRBD1 (5 bases). This CDR3 is built from 14 residues. Per the germline V gene, CDR1 is MNHEY and CDR2 is SMNVEV (reference sequence). V was trimmed by 11 bases and J by 4 bases, leaving 18 bases between them. As DNA, the CDR3 is TGTGCCGCTGGGACCGTGACGGGGAATCAGCCCCAGCATTTT. Residues: CAAGTVTGNQPQHF.

This clonotype was seen more than once but under ten times. The rearrangement uses TRBV27 and TRBJ2-1; 8 positions agree with TRBD2. The CDR3 sequence is 19 residues long. Per germline, CDR1 MNHEY and CDR2 SMNVEV (reference sequence). With 3 bases clipped from V and 7 bases from J, the junction kept 20 bases outside the gene matches. This CDR3 reads CASSLSGYSGASVRNEQFF. The CDR3 coding sequence is TGTGCCAGCAGTTTGAGTGGGTATAGCGGGGCCTCTGTGCGGAATGAGCAGTTCTTC.

The rearrangement uses TRBV25-1 and TRBJ2-5, with 8 bases matching TRBD1. Looked up from germline, CDR1 is MGHDK and CDR2 is SYGVNS. V was clipped by 4 bases and J by 5 bases; unmatched bases: 9. This CDR3 is 15 amino acids long. The CDR3 DNA follows: TGTGCCAGCAGTGCAGACGTAACAGGGGGGGAGACCCAGTACTTC. The encoded protein is CASSADVTGGETQYF.

Here the CDR3 reads CASSQGPFSLGANVLTF. The CDR3 nucleotides are TGCGCCAGCAGCCAAGGACCGTTCTCGCTTGGGGCCAACGTCCTGACTTTC. J is TRBJ2-6 and V is TRBV4-1; D uncertain. The CDR3 totals 17 residues. The V end lost 1 base, the J end lost 3 bases, and 13 bases lay between the germline ends. CDR1 is MGHRA, CDR2 YSYEKL, per germline.

This chain joins TRBV7-2 and TRBJ1-1, with unresolved D. With 5 bases removed from V and 2 bases from J, the gap between germline ends came to 9 bases. There are 13 residues in the CDR3. The germline gives CDR1 SGHTA, CDR2 FQGNSA. The CDR3 protein is CASSETANTEAFF. For the CDR3, the DNA is TGTGCCAGCAGCGAAACAGCAAACACTGAAGCTTTCTTT.

V is TRBV12-3 or TRBV12-4 and J is TRBJ2-2; D not certain. The germline V and J ends were trimmed by 4 bases and 3 bases, with 15 bases remaining between them. This CDR3 region has 16 residues. The CDR3 DNA is TGTGCCAGCAGTTCGCAGACGGATACCTACACCGGGGAGCTGTTTTTT. Amino acid sequence: CASSSQTDTYTGELFF.